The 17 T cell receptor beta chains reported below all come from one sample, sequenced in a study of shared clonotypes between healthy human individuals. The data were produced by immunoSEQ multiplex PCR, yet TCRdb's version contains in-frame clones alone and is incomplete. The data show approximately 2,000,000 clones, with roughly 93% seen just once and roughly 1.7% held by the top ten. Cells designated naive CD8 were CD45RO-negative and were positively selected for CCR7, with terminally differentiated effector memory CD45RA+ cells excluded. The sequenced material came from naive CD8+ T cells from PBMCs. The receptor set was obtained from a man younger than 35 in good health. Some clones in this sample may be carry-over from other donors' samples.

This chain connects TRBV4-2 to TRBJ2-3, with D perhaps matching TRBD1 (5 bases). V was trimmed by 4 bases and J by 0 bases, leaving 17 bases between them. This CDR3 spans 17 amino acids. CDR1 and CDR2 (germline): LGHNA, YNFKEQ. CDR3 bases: TGTGCCAGCAGCCGCCTTGGGGCGGAACCTAGCACAGATACGCAGTATTTT. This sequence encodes CASSRLGAEPSTDTQYF.

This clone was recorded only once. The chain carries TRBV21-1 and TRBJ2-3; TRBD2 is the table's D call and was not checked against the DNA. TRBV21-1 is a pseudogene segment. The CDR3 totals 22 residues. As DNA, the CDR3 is TGTGCCAGCAGCAAAATAGCCGGACTAGCGGGAGGCACTACCCCTAGCACAGATACGCAGTATTTT. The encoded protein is CASSKIAGLAGGTTPSTDTQYF.

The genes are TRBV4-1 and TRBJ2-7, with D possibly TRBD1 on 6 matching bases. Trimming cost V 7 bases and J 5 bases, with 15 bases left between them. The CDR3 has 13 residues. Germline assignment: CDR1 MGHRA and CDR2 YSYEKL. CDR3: CASTDKTGHEQYF. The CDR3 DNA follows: TGCGCCAGCACCGATAAGACAGGCCACGAGCAGTACTTC.

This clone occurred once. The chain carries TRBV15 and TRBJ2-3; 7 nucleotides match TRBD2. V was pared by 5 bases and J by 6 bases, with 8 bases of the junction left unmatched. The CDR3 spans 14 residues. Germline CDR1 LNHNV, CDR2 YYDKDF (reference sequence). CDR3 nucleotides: TGTGCCACCAGCCTGAGCGGGATATGGGATACGCAGTATTTT. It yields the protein CATSLSGIWDTQYF.

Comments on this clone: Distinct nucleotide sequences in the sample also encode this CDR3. The CDR3 DNA follows: TGTGCCAGCTCACCTGACACCTACGAGCAGTACTTC. It encodes CASSPDTYEQYF. The chain uses TRBV18 and TRBJ2-7, with unresolved D. The CDR3 extends over 12 amino acids. Germline V gene sequence: CDR1 KGHSH, CDR2 LQKENI. V was trimmed by 3 bases and J by 2 bases, leaving 5 bases between them. The complete variable domain, with remaining parts taken from reference TRBV18 and TRBJ2-7, reads NAGVMQNPRHLVRRRGQEARLRCSPMKGHSHVYWYRQLPEEGLKFMVYLQKENIIDESGMPKERFSAEFPKEGPSILRIQQVVRGDSAAYFCASSPDTYEQYFGPGTRLTVT.

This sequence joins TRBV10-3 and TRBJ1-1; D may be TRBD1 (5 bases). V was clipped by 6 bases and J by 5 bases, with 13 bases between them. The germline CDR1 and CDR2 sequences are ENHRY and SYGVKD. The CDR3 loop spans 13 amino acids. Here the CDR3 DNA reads TGTGCCATCAGGTTCGGGGGAGGGACTGAAGCTTTCTTT. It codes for CAIRFGGGTEAFF.

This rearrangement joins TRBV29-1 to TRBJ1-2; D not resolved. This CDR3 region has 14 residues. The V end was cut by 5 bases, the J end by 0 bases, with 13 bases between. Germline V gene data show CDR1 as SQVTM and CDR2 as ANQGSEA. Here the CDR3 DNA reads TGCAGCGTTTCTTTAGCAGGATCTAACTATGGCTACACCTTC. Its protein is CSVSLAGSNYGYTF.

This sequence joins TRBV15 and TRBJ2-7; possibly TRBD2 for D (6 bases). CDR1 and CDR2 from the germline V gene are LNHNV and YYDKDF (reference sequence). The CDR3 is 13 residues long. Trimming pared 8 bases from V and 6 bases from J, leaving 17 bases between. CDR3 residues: CATGETGGSEQYF. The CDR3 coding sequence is TGTGCCACCGGGGAGACCGGGGGTTCCGAGCAGTACTTC.

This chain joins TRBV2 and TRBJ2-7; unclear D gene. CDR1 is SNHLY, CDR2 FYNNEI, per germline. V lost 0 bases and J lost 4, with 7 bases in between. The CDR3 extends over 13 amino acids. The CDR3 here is CASSEALGYEQYF. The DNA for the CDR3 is TGTGCCAGCAGTGAAGCTCTGGGGTACGAGCAGTACTTC. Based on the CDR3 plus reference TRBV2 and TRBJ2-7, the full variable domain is EPEVTQTPSHQVTQMGQEVILRCVPISNHLYFYWYRQILGQKVEFLVSFYNNEISEKSEIFDDQFSVERPDGSNFTLKIRSTKLEDSAMYFCASSEALGYEQYFGPGTRLTVT.

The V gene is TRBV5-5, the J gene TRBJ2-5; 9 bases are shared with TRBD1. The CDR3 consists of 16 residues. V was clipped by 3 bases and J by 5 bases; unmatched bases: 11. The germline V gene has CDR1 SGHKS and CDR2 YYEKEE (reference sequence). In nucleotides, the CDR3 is TGTGCCAGCAGCTCGCTCAAAGGACAGGGGAGGGAGACCCAGTACTTC. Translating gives CASSSLKGQGRETQYF.

The CDR3 protein is CASSASGRANYEQYF. The CDR3 DNA is TGTGCCAGCAGCGCTAGCGGGAGGGCAAACTACGAGCAGTACTTC. The chain is built from TRBV9 and TRBJ2-7; 12 nucleotides agree with TRBD2. The CDR3 is made up of 15 amino acids. Germline V gene data show CDR1 as SGDLS and CDR2 as YYNGEE. Germline trimming cut 3 bases from V and 3 bases from J; bases unmatched to any gene: 4.

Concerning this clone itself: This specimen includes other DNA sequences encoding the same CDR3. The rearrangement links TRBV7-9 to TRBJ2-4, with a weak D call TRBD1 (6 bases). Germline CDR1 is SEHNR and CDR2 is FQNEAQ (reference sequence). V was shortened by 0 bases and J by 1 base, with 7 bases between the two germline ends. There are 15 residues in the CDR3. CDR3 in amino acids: CASSLAGAAKNIQYF. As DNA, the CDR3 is TGTGCCAGCAGCTTAGCGGGGGCGGCCAAAAACATTCAGTACTTC.

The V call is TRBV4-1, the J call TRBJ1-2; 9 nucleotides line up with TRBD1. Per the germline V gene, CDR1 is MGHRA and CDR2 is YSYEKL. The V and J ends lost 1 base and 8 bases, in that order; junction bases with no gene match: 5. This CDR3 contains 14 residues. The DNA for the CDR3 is TGCGCCAGCAGCCAAGCCGGGACAGGGATCGGCTACACCTTC. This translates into CASSQAGTGIGYTF.

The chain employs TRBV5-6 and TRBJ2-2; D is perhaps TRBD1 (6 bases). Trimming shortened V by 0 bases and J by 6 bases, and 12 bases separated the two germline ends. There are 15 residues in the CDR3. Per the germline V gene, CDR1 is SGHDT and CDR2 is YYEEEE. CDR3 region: CASSLGTVGPGELFF. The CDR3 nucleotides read TGTGCCAGCAGCTTGGGGACAGTTGGGCCCGGGGAGCTGTTTTTT.

The CDR3 sequence is CSVENEQFF. The CDR3 bases are TGCAGCGTTGAAAATGAGCAGTTCTTC. The rearrangement uses TRBV29-1 and TRBJ2-1, with no clear D. CDR1 and CDR2 (germline): SQVTM, ANQGSEA. The V gene lost 2 bases and the J gene lost 7 bases, with 0 bases spanning the gap. This CDR3 region has 9 residues.

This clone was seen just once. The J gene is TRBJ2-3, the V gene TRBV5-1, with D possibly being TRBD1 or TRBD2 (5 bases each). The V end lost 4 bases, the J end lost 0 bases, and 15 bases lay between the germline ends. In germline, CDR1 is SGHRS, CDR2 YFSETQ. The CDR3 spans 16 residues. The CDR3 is CASSAGTGASTDTQYF. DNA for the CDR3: TGCGCCAGCAGCGCCGGAACCGGGGCTAGCACAGATACGCAGTATTTT.

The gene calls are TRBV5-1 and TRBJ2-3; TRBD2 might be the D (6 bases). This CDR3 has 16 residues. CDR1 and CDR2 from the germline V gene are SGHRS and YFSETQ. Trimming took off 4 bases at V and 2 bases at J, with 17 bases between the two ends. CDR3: CASSILQRVDTDTQYF. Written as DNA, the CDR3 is TGCGCCAGCAGCATCCTCCAGCGGGTCGACACAGATACGCAGTATTTT.